This T cell receptor beta chain was documented in a study of Ad26.COV2.S vaccination and SARS-CoV-2 variants. The overall study: Ad26.COV2.S, an intramuscular injection, was given once or twice 56 days apart.

Specified treatment: about 20 received Ad26.COV2.S at low or high dose, single or two shots; roughly five received placebo; per-sample allocation not given. All samples were drawn on day 63, counting from the first vaccine or placebo injection. After removal of 5 bases from V and 8 bases from J, the junction contained 6 bases not matched to a gene. This CDR3 spans 14 amino acids. Germline V gives CDR1 MNHNY, CDR2 SVGAGI (reference sequence). Clones were sequenced by immunoSEQ multiplex PCR, and TCRdb holds only the in-frame ones, with some missing. This table has roughly 460,000 clones, 80% to 90% appearing once.

The V and J genes are TRBV6-6 and TRBJ1-6; TRBD1 matches at 7 bases. The clonotype originates from a person between 18 and 65 years old who received the Ad26.COV2.S COVID-19 vaccine or a placebo. Sequencing used peripheral blood, obtained in a trial of Ad26.COV2.S vaccine versus placebo. Here the CDR3 DNA reads TGTGCCAGCAGTCGACAGGGAAGGGATTCACCCCTCCACTTT. Translation gives CASSRQGRDSPLHF.